This note documents a single T cell receptor (beta chain) sequence. Its antigen is undetermined. TCRdb reprocessed the RACE reads with MiXCR, giving one entry per CDR3 protein. The sample holds roughly 50,000 distinct CDR3 sequences, 9.5% to 10% seen once. Time point indicated: patch test 2, 6 weeks after DPC sensitization. This sample's treatment: therapeutic diphenylcyclopropenone sensitization with weekly scalp DPC. These data come from a study of human T cells and chemical hapten exposure. Looking at the study overall: Mostly female patients had alopecia areata, totalis or universalis.

The CDR3 is made up of 15 amino acids. Trimming cost V 1 base and J 4 bases; bases outside gene matches: 6. The V gene's germline CDR1 is KGHSH and CDR2 LQKENI. Findings of the study overall: The formation of large CDR3 similarity clusters by expanded TCRs significantly exceeded that of controls.

The chain links TRBV18 to TRBJ1-1; 7 bases line up with TRBD1. Sequencing used whole blood, obtained in connection with sensitization to the hapten diphenylcyclopropenone (DPC). The receptor was isolated from a woman between 50 and 59 years old with alopecia areata. Some clones in this sample may be carry-over from other donors' samples. DNA for the CDR3: TGTGCCAGCTCACCACAGGAGGGGGCCAGCACTGAAGCTTTCTTT. Protein product: CASSPQEGASTEAFF.